This T cell receptor (beta chain) derives from a study of a mutant IDH1 vaccine in newly diagnosed glioma. The data were produced by immunoSEQ multiplex PCR, yet TCRdb's version contains in-frame clones alone and is incomplete. This table has around 88,000 clones, 80% appearing once. This sample's time point: baseline, week 1 (first vaccination visit). Sample treatment: pre-vaccination baseline after standard-of-care therapy. There are 16 residues in the CDR3. V was shortened by 3 bases and J by 0 bases, with 12 bases between the two germline ends. The germline V gene has CDR1 WSHSY and CDR2 SAAADI. V and J are TRBV10-2 and TRBJ1-3, with unresolved D. Sequences were derived from PBMCs, sampled from a glioma patient treated with radiotherapy, temozolomide or both. The receptor was derived from a man aged 35 to 55 with glioma. The DNA for the CDR3 is TGCGCCAGCAGTGATTACAGAATCAGCTCTGGAAACACCATATATTTT. Its translation: CASSDYRISSGNTIYF.